This T cell receptor (beta chain) came from a study of CD8+CD57+ T cells in acquired aplastic anemia. Trimming left V 3 bases short and J 8 bases short, with 14 bases between. Germline-derived CDR1 and CDR2 are SEHNR and FQNEAQ (reference sequence). CDR3 length: 14 residues. Points from the study as a whole: Some 31 CD8+ CDR3 sequences were shared between patients and controls.

Details on this clonotype: Its specificity is not known.

Investigators profiled TCR beta VDJ and CDR3 from genomic DNA template. TCRdb analysed the reads with MiXCR anew, one entry per CDR3 protein. The sample holds around 200,000 distinct CDR3 sequences, just under 50% seen once. Patients selected for sequencing had displayed CD8+CD57+ cell expansion by flow cytometry. This TCR came from a human donor with aplastic anemia. The material sequenced was sorted CD4+, CD8+, or CD8+CD57+ T cells (not recorded which) from PBMCs. The V gene is TRBV7-9, the J gene TRBJ2-1; D is perhaps TRBD1 (7 bases). The CDR3 loop is CASSLIQGGYEQFF. As DNA, the CDR3 is TGTGCCAGCAGCTTGATTCAGGGGGGATATGAGCAGTTCTTC.